The entry that follows covers one T cell receptor (beta chain) sequence. These data originate in a study of blood T cells in healthy people across ages. PCR was performed a second time for about 7 to 12 cycles using a sample-barcoded 5' primer and a J-beta primer mix. TCRdb used MiXCR to reprocess the 5' RACE reads, holding one entry per CDR3 protein. The sample includes about 1.1 million distinct CDR3 sequences, more than 30% of them seen just once. Between the trimmed V and J ends, which lost 2 bases and 0 bases, there was a span of 6 bases. The CDR3 spans 14 residues. Germline V CDR1 and CDR2: PRHDT, FYEKMQ (reference sequence).

The TCR originated in a man between 18 and 35 years old in good health. The sequenced sample was blood. This chain joins TRBV13 and TRBJ2-3; D ambiguous. DNA for the CDR3: TGTGCCAGCAGCTTACAATCAAGCACAGATACGCAGTATTTT. It encodes CASSLQSSTDTQYF.